This TCR beta chain was identified in a study of cytomegalovirus exposure and HLA in healthy donors. V lost 5 bases, J lost 1 base, and 23 bases lay in between. CDR1 SGHTA and CDR2 FQGTGA come from the germline V gene. This CDR3 has 18 residues. Both 60 Vbeta primers and 13 Jbeta primers went into the PCR. Sequencing was performed with immunoSEQ multiplex PCR; in TCRdb, only in-frame clones are kept and a portion is missing. The sample carries around 150,000 clones, approximately 80% recorded once. The sample was PBMCs. The chain links TRBV7-3 to TRBJ1-1; possible D gene TRBD1, 6 bases. This receptor was identified in a woman aged 40 to 49 in good health and CMV-seropositive. Here the CDR3 reads CASSPVPAAGTPNTEAFF. The DNA of the CDR3 is TGTGCCAGCAGCCCGGTTCCGGCGGCCGGGACACCGAACACTGAAGCTTTCTTT.